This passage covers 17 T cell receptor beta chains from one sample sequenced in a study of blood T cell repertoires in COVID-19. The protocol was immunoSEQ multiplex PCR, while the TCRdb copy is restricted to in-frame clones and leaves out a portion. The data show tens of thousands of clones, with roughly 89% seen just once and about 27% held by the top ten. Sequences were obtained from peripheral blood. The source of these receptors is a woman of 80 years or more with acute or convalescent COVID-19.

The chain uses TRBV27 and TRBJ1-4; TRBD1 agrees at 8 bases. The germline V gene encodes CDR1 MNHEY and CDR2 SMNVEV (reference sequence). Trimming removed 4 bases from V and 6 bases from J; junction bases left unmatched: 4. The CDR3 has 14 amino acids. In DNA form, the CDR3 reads TGTGCCAGCAGTTGGGACAGGCGATATGAAAAACTGTTTTTT. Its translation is CASSWDRRYEKLFF.

As DNA, the CDR3 is TGTGCCAGCAGCTTAGCTCAGGGGCCGAACACCGGGGAGCTGTTTTTT. Amino acid sequence: CASSLAQGPNTGELFF. The V gene is TRBV7-7, the J gene TRBJ2-2; D is perhaps TRBD1 (6 bases). Trimming pared 0 bases from V and 0 bases from J, leaving 8 bases between. CDR1 and CDR2 (germline): SSHAT, FNYEAQ (reference sequence). The CDR3 covers 16 residues.

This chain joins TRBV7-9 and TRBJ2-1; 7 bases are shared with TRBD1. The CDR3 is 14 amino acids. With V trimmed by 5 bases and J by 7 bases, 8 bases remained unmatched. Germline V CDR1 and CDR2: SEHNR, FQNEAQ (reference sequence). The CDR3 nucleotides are TGTGCCAGCAGCCAGCAGGGGGAACGAAATGAGCAGTTCTTC. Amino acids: CASSQQGERNEQFF. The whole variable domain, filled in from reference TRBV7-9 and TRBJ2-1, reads DTGVSQNPRHKITKRGQNVTFRCDPISEHNRLYWYRQTLGQGPEFLTYFQNEAQLEKSRLLSDRFSAERPKGSFSTLEIQRTEQGDSAMYLCASSQQGERNEQFFGPGTRLTVL.

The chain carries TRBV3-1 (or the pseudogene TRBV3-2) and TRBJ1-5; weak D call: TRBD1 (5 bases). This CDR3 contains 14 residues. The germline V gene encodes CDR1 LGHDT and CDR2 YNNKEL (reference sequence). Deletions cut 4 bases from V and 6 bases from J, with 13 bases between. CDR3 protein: CASSRGHTGQPQHF. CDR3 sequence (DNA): TGTGCCAGCAGCCGCGGACATACGGGTCAGCCCCAGCATTTT.

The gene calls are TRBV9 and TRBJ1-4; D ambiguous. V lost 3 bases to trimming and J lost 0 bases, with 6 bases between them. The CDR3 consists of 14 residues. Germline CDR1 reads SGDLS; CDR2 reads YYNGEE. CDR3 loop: CASSGSATNEKLFF. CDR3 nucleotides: TGTGCCAGCAGCGGGAGCGCAACTAATGAAAAACTGTTTTTT.

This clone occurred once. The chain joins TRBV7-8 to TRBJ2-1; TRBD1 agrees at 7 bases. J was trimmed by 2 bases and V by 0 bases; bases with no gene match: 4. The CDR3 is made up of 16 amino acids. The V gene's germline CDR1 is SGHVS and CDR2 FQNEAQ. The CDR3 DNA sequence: TGTGCCAGCAGCTTAGCTTCAGGGGGTACCTACAATGAGCAGTTCTTC. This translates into CASSLASGGTYNEQFF.

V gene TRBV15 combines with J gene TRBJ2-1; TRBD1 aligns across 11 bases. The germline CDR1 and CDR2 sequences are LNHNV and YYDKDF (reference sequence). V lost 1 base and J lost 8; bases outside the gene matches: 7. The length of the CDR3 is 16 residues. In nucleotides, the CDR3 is TGTGCCACCAGCAGAGGTCGGGACAGGGGGGGTTATGAGCAGTTCTTC. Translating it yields CATSRGRDRGGYEQFF.

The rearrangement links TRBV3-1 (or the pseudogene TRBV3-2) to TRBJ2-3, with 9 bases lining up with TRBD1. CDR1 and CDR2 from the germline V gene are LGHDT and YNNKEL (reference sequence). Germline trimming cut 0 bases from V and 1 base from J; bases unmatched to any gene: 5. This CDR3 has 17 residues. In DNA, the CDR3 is TGTGCCAGCAGCCAAGAGGGGAGGACAGGGGGCACAGATACGCAGTATTTT. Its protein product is CASSQEGRTGGTDTQYF.

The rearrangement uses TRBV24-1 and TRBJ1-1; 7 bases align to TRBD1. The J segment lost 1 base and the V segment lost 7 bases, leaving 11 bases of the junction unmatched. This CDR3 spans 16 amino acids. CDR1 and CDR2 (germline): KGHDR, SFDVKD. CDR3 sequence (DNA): TGTGCCACCAGCCAACGACAGGGAGGAGGGAACACTGAAGCTTTCTTT. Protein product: CATSQRQGGGNTEAFF.

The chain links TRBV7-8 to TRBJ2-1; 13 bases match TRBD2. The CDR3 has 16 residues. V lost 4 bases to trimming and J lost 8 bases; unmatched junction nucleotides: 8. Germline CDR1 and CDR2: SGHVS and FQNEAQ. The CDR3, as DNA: TGTGCCAGCAGCTCCCAAGGACTAGCGGGGGTGGATGAGCAGTTCTTC. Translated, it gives CASSSQGLAGVDEQFF.

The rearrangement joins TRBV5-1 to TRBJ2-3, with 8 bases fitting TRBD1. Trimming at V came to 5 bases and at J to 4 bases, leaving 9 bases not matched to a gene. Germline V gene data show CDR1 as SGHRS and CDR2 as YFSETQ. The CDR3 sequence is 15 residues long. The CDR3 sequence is CASRSAGGDADTQYF. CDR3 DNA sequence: TGCGCCAGCAGAAGTGCAGGGGGCGACGCAGATACGCAGTATTTT.

The CDR3 region is CASSSAGGATFSEAFF. Written as DNA, the CDR3 is TGCGCCAGCAGCTCCGCGGGGGGGGCGACTTTTAGTGAAGCTTTCTTT. The chain carries TRBV5-1 and TRBJ1-1; tentatively, D is TRBD1 (6 bases). V was shortened by 3 bases and J by 7 bases, with 22 bases between the two germline ends. CDR3 length: 16 amino acids. CDR1 is SGHRS, CDR2 YFSETQ, per germline.

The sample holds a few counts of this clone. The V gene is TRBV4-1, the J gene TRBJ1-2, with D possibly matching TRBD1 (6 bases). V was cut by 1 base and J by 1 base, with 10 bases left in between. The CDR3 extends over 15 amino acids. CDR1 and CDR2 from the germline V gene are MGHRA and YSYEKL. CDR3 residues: CASSQGTVVNYGYTF. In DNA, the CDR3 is TGCGCCAGCAGCCAAGGGACAGTGGTTAACTATGGCTACACCTTC.

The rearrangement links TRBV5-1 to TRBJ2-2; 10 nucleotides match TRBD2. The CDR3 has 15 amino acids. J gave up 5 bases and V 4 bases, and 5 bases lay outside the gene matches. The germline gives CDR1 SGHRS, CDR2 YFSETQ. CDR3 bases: TGCGCCAGCAGCCCAAGCGGGGGGGAGACCGGGGAGCTGTTTTTT. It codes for CASSPSGGETGELFF.

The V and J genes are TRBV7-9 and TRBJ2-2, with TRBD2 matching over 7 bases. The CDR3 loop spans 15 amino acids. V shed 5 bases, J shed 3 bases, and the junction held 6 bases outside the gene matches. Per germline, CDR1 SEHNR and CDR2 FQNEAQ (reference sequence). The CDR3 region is CASSTRTRDTGELFF. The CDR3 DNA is TGTGCCAGCAGCACACGGACTAGGGACACCGGGGAGCTGTTTTTT. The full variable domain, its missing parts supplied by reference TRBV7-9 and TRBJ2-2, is DTGVSQNPRHKITKRGQNVTFRCDPISEHNRLYWYRQTLGQGPEFLTYFQNEAQLEKSRLLSDRFSAERPKGSFSTLEIQRTEQGDSAMYLCASSTRTRDTGELFFGEGSRLTVL.

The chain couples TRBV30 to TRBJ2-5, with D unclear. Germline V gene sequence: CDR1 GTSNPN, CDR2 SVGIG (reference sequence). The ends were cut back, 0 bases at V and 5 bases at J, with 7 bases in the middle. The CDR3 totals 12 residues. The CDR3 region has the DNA TGTGCCTGGAGTGTATCTAAGGAGACCCAGTACTTC. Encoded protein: CAWSVSKETQYF.

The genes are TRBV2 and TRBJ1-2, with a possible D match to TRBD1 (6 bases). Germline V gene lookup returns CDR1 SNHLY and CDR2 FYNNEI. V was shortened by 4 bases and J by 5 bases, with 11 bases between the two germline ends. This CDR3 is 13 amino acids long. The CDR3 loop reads CASSAGQKYGYTF. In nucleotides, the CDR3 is TGTGCCAGCAGTGCGGGACAAAAATATGGCTACACCTTC.